This T cell receptor (beta chain) was obtained from a study of blood T cell repertoires in COVID-19. The table came from immunoSEQ multiplex PCR; TCRdb's copy has only in-frame clones and leaves some out. The profile shows fewer than 200,000 clones, around 83% of them singletons. The source material was peripheral blood. The receptor's source is a woman aged 70-85 years who had recovered from COVID-19.

CDR3 loop: CASSPDRSEAFF. The CDR3 coding sequence is TGCGCCAGCAGCCCGGACAGATCTGAAGCTTTCTTT. J is TRBJ1-1 and V is TRBV5-1, with D possibly TRBD1 on 6 matching bases. Germline V gene data show CDR1 as SGHRS and CDR2 as YFSETQ. The ends were cut back, 4 bases at V and 6 bases at J, with 10 bases in the middle. This CDR3 region has 12 residues.